A selection of T cell receptor beta chains follows, all from one sample in a study of blood T cell repertoires in COVID-19. Measured with immunoSEQ multiplex PCR; TCRdb has only the in-frame clones, and not every one. The data contain about 150,000 clones, around 88% of them singletons. Sample: peripheral blood. All receptors come from a human donor in a cohort sampled during active COVID-19. CDR3s include the opening cysteine and the closing phenylalanine or tryptophan. D genes are given only for firm matches. The size entry is marked missing in some rows and otherwise reads once, few, many or a size class.

j_gene | abundance | d_gene | v_gene | CDR3aa
TRBJ1-1 | - | - | TRBV6-5 | CASSYGQLNTEAFF
TRBJ2-3 | - | - | TRBV29-1 | CSVAPLATDTQYF
TRBJ2-7 | - | - | TRBV9 | CASSVDLGRAYEQYF
TRBJ2-5 | - | TRBD1 | TRBV11-2 | CASSPGTGRETQYF
TRBJ2-2 | - | TRBD1 | TRBV5-1 | CASSLTPSRQGSTGELFF
TRBJ2-7 | - | - | TRBV28 | CASHSDRNYEQYF
TRBJ2-5 | - | - | TRBV6-5 | CASRSTGRETQYF
TRBJ1-2 | - | - | TRBV7-9 | CASTSPITGIGYTF
TRBJ2-5 | - | TRBD2 | TRBV4-2 | CASSQVRREDKTQYF
TRBJ2-5 | few | - | TRBV7-9 | CASSLATSQETQYF
TRBJ1-1 | - | - | TRBV21-1 | CASSHGQGAEAFF
TRBJ1-5 | - | TRBD1 | TRBV4-1 | CASRSLQGAVNQPQHF
TRBJ1-2 | - | - | TRBV7-9 | CASSQGWNYGYTF
TRBJ2-5 | - | TRBD1 | TRBV30 | CAWSVWTGGFQETQYF
TRBJ2-3 | - | TRBD2 | TRBV10-3 | CAISASGGAVDTQYF
TRBJ1-6 | - | - | TRBV7-9 | CASSLLNSPLHF
TRBJ1-1 | - | TRBD1 | TRBV19 | CASRRGGVTEAFF
TRBJ2-1 | - | TRBD1 | TRBV9 | CASSPSPGTGHNEQFF
TRBJ2-7 | - | TRBD1 | TRBV5-6 | CASSPLIQGTYEQYF
TRBJ1-1 | - | - | TRBV5-3 | CARSFLGSMTGAFF
TRBJ1-3 | - | TRBD1 | TRBV30 | CAWSVPYRGPGNTIYF
TRBJ2-1 | - | TRBD2 | TRBV18 | CASSSWTSGEGREQFF
TRBJ2-2 | - | TRBD1 | TRBV19 | CASSGTGGIGELFF
TRBJ2-1 | - | - | TRBV6-1 | CASSEARGNREQFF
TRBJ2-7 | - | - | TRBV27 | CASSLAEVKVYEQYF
TRBJ1-1 | - | - | TRBV29-1 | CSVTNTGTQAFF
TRBJ2-7 | - | - | TRBV12-3/TRBV12-4 | CASSSGREQYF
TRBJ1-1 | few | - | TRBV7-9 | CASCPLQENTEAFF
TRBJ1-2 | - | - | TRBV12-5 | CASGLVPGNYGYTF
TRBJ2-2 | - | TRBD2 | TRBV4-2 | CASSQVRGRTGELFF
TRBJ1-6 | - | - | TRBV28 | CASSLSDNSPLHF
TRBJ2-5 | - | TRBD2 | TRBV5-6 | CASSFGPLAVQETQYF
TRBJ2-1 | - | TRBD2 | TRBV19 | CASSILGLVNRSQFF
TRBJ2-7 | - | - | TRBV3-1/TRBV3-2 | CASSQARTQNEQYF
TRBJ1-2 | once | - | TRBV12-3/TRBV12-4 | CASSRTNYGYTF
TRBJ1-5 | - | - | TRBV30 | CAWSVRYDQPQHF